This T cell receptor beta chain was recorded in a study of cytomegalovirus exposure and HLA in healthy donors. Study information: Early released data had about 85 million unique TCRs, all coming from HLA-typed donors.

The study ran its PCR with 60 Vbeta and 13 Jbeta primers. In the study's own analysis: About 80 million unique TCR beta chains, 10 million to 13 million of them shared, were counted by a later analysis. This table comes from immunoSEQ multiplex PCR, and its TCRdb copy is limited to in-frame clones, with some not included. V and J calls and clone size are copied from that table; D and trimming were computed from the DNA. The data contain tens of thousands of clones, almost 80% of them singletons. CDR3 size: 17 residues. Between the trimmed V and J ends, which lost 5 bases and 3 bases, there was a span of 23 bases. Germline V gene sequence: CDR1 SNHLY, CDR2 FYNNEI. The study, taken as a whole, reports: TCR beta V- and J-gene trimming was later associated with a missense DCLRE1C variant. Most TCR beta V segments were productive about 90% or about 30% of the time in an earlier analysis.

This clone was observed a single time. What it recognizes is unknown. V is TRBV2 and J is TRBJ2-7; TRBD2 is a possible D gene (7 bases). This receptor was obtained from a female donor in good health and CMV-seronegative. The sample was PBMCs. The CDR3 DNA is TGTGCCAGCAGTCTATCGGGGGGAGTAGGGGGTTTCTACGAGCAGTACTTC. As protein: CASSLSGGVGGFYEQYF. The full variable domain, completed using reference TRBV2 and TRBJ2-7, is EPEVTQTPSHQVTQMGQEVILRCVPISNHLYFYWYRQILGQKVEFLVSFYNNEISEKSEIFDDQFSVERPDGSNFTLKIRSTKLEDSAMYFCASSLSGGVGGFYEQYFGPGTRLTVT.